This entry lists 2 T cell receptor beta chains sequenced from one sample in a study of OX40 agonist ivuxolimab in advanced cancers. Sequencing was performed with immunoSEQ multiplex PCR; in TCRdb, only in-frame clones are kept and a portion is missing. The sample has tens of thousands of clones, about 86% seen once. Sequenced here: CD4+ or CD8+ T cells sorted from blood, sampled in a trial of the OX40 agonist ivuxolimab. The receptors stem from an adult with an advanced solid tumor such as melanoma, head and neck, liver or kidney cancer.

This clone has a handful of counts. This chain joins TRBV9 and TRBJ2-7, with D perhaps TRBD2 (5 bases). V was cut by 0 bases and J by 5 bases, with 15 bases left in between. Germline values: CDR1 SGDLS, CDR2 YYNGEE. This CDR3 region has 15 residues. The chain's CDR3 is CASSVDLAGIDEQYF. CDR3 coding DNA: TGTGCCAGCAGCGTAGACCTAGCTGGGATAGACGAGCAGTACTTC.

The chain combines TRBV7-2 with TRBJ2-5; TRBD1 is a possible D gene (6 bases). The ends were cut back, 5 bases at V and 5 bases at J, with 18 bases in the middle. This CDR3 contains 15 residues. Looked up from germline, CDR1 is SGHTA and CDR2 is FQGNSA. The CDR3 here is CASSNAPQGWETQYF. CDR3 sequence (DNA): TGTGCCAGCAGCAACGCCCCACAGGGATGGGAGACCCAGTACTTC.